The 4 T cell receptor beta chains presented below share a single source sample, sequenced in a study of OX40 agonist ivuxolimab in advanced cancers. Generated by immunoSEQ multiplex PCR, the TCRdb table keeps only in-frame clones and is missing some. The top ten hold 0.38% of the sample, which has tens of thousands of clones, around 86% seen once. The sample was CD4+ or CD8+ T cells sorted from blood, taken in a trial of the OX40 agonist ivuxolimab. All receptors derive from an adult with an advanced solid tumor such as melanoma, head and neck, liver or kidney cancer.

This clone is a singleton in its sample. The V gene is TRBV30, the J gene TRBJ1-5, with D possibly matching TRBD1 (6 bases). The germline V gene encodes CDR1 GTSNPN and CDR2 SVGIG (reference sequence). The CDR3 runs to 17 residues. V lost 2 bases and J lost 4, with 21 bases in between. CDR3 coding DNA: TGTGCCTGGAGTAATTCGGCAGGGGTGGGATGGAATCAGCCCCAGCATTTT. Amino acids: CAWSNSAGVGWNQPQHF.

The rearrangement uses TRBV6-4 and TRBJ1-2, with no clear D. CDR3 length equals 16 residues. Trimming left V 5 bases short and J 0 bases short, with 16 bases between. Looked up from germline, CDR1 is MRHNA and CDR2 is SNTAGT. As DNA, the CDR3 is TGTGCCAGCAGTCCAGACACACGGAGGGCTAACTATGGCTACACCTTC. The encoded protein is CASSPDTRRANYGYTF.

In this sample, this clone turned up a few times. V and J are TRBV14 and TRBJ2-7; no definite D call. V lost 0 bases and J lost 6, with 9 bases in between. CDR3 size: 13 residues. CDR1 is SGHDN and CDR2 is FVKESK in the germline V gene. The CDR3 bases are TGTGCCAGCAGCCAAGATCCTACTTCCGAGCAGTACTTC. This translates into CASSQDPTSEQYF.

The chain joins TRBV28 to TRBJ1-5; 7 nucleotides match TRBD1. CDR1 is MDHEN, CDR2 SYDVKM, per germline. Losses at the gene ends were 5 bases for V and 0 bases for J; bases not matched to a gene: 19. The CDR3 extends over 20 amino acids. The CDR3 loop reads CASSLRRTGGWFSSNQPQHF. CDR3 in DNA: TGTGCCAGCAGTCTCCGACGGACAGGAGGGTGGTTTTCTAGCAATCAGCCCCAGCATTTT.